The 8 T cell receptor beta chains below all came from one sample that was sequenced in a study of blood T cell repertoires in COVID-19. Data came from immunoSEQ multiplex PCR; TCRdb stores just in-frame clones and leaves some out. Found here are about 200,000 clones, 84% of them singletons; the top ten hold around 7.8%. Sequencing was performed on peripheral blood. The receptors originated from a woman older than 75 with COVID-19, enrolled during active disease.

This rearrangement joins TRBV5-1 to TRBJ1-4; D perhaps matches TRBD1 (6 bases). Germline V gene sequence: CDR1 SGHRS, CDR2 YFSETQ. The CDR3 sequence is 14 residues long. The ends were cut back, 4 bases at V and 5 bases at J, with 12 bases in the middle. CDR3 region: CASSQDRLNEKLFF. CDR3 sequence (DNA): TGCGCCAGCAGCCAAGACAGGCTAAATGAAAAACTGTTTTTT.

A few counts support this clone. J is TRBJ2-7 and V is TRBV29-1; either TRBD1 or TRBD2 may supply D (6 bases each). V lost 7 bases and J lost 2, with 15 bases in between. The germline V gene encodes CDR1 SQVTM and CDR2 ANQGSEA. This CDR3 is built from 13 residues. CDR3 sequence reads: CSARDISTYEQYF. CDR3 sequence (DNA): TGCAGCGCGCGGGACATATCTACCTACGAGCAGTACTTC.

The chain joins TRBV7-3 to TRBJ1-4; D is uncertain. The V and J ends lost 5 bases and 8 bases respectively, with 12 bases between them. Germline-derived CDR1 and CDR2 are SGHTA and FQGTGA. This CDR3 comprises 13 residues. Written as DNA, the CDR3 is TGTGCCAGCAGCCCAGGTAGTGGGGAAAAACTGTTTTTT. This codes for CASSPGSGEKLFF.

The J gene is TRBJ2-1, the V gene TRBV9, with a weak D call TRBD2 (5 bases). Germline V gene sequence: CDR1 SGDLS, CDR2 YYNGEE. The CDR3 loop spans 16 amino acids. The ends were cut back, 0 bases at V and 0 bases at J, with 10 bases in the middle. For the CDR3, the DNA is TGTGCCAGCAGCGTAGACGGACGGGGCTCCTACAATGAGCAGTTCTTC. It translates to CASSVDGRGSYNEQFF.

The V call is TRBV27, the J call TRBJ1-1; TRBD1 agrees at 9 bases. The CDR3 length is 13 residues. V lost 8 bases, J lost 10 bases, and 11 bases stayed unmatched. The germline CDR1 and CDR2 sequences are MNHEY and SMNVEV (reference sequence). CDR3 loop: CASYPWGQGLAFF. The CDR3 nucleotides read TGTGCCAGCTATCCCTGGGGACAGGGTCTAGCTTTCTTT.

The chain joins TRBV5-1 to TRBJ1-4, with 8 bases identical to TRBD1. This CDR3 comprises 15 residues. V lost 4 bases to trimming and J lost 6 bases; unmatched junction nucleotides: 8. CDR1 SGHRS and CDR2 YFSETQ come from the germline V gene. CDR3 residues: CASSPGQGGYEKLFF. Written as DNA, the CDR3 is TGCGCCAGCAGCCCCGGACAGGGAGGCTATGAAAAACTGTTTTTT.

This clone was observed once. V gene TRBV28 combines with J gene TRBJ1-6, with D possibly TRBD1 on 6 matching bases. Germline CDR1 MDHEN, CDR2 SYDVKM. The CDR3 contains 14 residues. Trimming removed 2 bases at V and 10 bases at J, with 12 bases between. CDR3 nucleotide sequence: TGTGCCAGCAGTTTAGAGGGGGTCGCCTCACCCCTCCACTTT. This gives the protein CASSLEGVASPLHF.

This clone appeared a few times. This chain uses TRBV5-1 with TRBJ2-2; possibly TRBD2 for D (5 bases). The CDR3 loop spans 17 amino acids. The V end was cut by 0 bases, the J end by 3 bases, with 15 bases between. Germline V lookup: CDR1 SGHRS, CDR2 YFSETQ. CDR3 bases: TGCGCCAGCAGCTTGGCCGGAGTAGCGACCCACACCGGGGAGCTGTTTTTT. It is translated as CASSLAGVATHTGELFF.